The TCR beta chain described here comes from a study of OX40 agonist ivuxolimab in advanced cancers. Generated by immunoSEQ multiplex PCR, the TCRdb table keeps only in-frame clones and is missing some. The table lists tens of thousands of clones, approximately 83% of them singletons. There are a few counts of this clone. The CDR3 runs 16 residues. V was pared by 1 base and J by 5 bases, with 10 bases of the junction left unmatched. CDR1 is SGHDT and CDR2 is YYEEEE in the germline V gene. Material: CD4+ or CD8+ T cells sorted from blood, obtained in a trial of the OX40 agonist ivuxolimab. This TCR derives from an adult with an advanced solid tumor such as melanoma, head and neck, liver or kidney cancer. The chain is built from TRBV5-6 and TRBJ2-7; 9 bases agree with TRBD1. The CDR3 sequence: CASSLQPGQGRHEQYF. The DNA for the CDR3 is TGTGCCAGCAGCTTGCAGCCGGGACAGGGAAGACACGAGCAGTACTTC.